This TCR beta chain was found in a study of tumor-infiltrating lymphocytes in primary liver carcinoma (dated by TCRdb to the late 2010s). With respect to the entire study: Of the five patients, three men and two women aged 30 to 69 years, four had hepatocellular carcinoma and one had combined HCC and intrahepatic cholangiocarcinoma. The five patients had tumors staged T1-T3 N0M0, with maximum diameters ranging from roughly 4 to 10 cm. Samples yielded roughly 3.5 to 8 million productive TCRbeta reads; read depth did not differ significantly between tissue types. TCRbeta repertoire sequencing, expression microarrays and whole-exome sequencing were combined in the study across five regions of each liver tumor, with adjacent normal tissue and blood also included. A total of some 35 specimens from 5 patients went through TCRbeta repertoire sequencing, namely 25 tumor regions, 5 adjacent noncancerous liver tissues and 5 peripheral blood samples. To link TCRbeta repertoire diversity with the local molecular phenotype, the 25 or so tumor region samples were profiled using Agilent mRNA microarrays. Repertoires from technical replicates were highly reproducible, with mean shared-clone rates about 0.88 and correlation coefficients above 0.95.

As for this clonotype: Its binding antigen is unknown. The conserved phenylalanine or tryptophan is not found at the CDR3 terminus, so this likely reflects a read error.

Without any cell sorting, total RNA and DNA were co-extracted from approximately 22-30 mg of bulk tissue using the AllPrep DNA/RNA mini kit. Surgical resection was performed in China between 2015 and 2016 on 5 or 6 patients with histopathologically diagnosed primary liver carcinoma. At the time of sampling, the patients were treatment-naive and had chronic HBV infection. Five spatially separated regions were sampled per tumor: superior, inferior, left-lateral and right-lateral poles, plus the tumor centre. More than 75% viable tumor cells were found by histology in every tumor sample. Each fresh piece of tumor and adjacent tissue was cut in two, with one half stored in RNAlater at -80 degrees C and the other half sent for histology. Starting from around 520 ng total RNA, TCRbeta-specific cDNA was produced by reverse transcription with a constant-region primer and ProtoScript II reverse transcriptase. Three nested multiplex PCR rounds, following a slightly modified ARM-PCR procedure, were used to build the TCRbeta libraries. The first two PCR rounds used multiplex TRBV1-TRBV30 forward primers with a Cbeta reverse primer, each for about 9 cycles. Sample barcodes and Illumina adapters were added in a final 25-cycle PCR using Deep VentR polymerase. Amplicons of 200-500 bp were gel-purified with a QIAquick gel extraction kit before sequencing. An Illumina HiSeq 2500 was used to sequence the TCRbeta amplicons with 250-bp paired-end reads. Per the original workflow: Reads were quality-trimmed with Trimmomatic v0.33, and paired reads were merged with FLASH v1.2.11 to recover full CDR3 sequences. V, D and J germline segments were assigned to the rearranged TCRbeta sequences using MiGEC v1.2.1b. Clonotype statistics, along with Shannon-Wiener diversity indices, were calculated using VDJtools v1.0.0. Except for diversity analysis, only each sample's 250 most abundant clonotypes were used in subsequent analyses to reduce sampling bias. The raw public reads went through TCRdb reprocessing: fastp at Q25, MiXCR clone calling, in-frame beta chains kept. Each record represents a unique CDR3 protein, reported with the most common genes and DNA among its rows. TCRdb, not the original authors, processed these V and J calls. A total of roughly 100,000 distinct CDR3 sequences appear in this sample, approximately 70% of them only once. The top ten clonotypes cover approximately 12% of the sample.

From the germline V gene, CDR1 is SGHAT and CDR2 is FQNNGV. A total of 16 residues make up the CDR3, ends included. Only CDR3 DNA remains: 48 bases, in frame from the first base. Broad study findings and their caveats: Because the samples were bulk and unsorted, CD4+ and CD8+ T cell repertoires could not be compared. A significantly larger repertoire fraction was made up by the top 250 clones in tumors than in blood (p = 0.039). The study included only 4 to 6 patients, and the authors note findings should be validated in a larger study. Repertoire overlap was higher between tumor regions (mean around 36%) than tumor-adjacent (approximately 17%) or tumor-blood (approximately 14%) pairs, consistent with antigen-driven expansion. Only the TCR beta chain was sequenced, which likely underestimates true repertoire diversity because unpaired alpha chains were not captured. Just about 8-25% of top clones turned up in all five regions of a tumor, which suggests spatial heterogeneity among tumor-infiltrating T cells.

Recombination connected TRBV11-2 to TRBJ1-2, with a weak D call of TRBD1 (6 bases match). This clonotype was obtained from an older woman with primary liver carcinoma and hepatitis B virus infection. Sample: liver tumor tissue from sampling region 2. The sample's cell subset or site label, decoded: tumor region T2, inferior pole. The bases are TGTGCCGGCAGCCTCGGGACACCGGAGGGACTCTATGGCTACACCTCC. This sequence encodes CAGSLGTPEGLYGYTS.